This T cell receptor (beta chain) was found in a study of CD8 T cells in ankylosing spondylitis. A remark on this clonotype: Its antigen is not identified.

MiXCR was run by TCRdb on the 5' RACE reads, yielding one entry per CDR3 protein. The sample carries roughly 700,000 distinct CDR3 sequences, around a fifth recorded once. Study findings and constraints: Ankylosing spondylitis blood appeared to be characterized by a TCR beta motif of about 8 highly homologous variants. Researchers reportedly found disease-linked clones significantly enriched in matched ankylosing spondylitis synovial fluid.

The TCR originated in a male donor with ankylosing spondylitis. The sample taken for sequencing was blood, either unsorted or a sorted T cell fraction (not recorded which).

In DNA form, the CDR3 reads TGTGCCAGCAGCCCGAGCGGGAGCGGGGAGACCCAGTACTTC. Residues: CASSPSGSGETQYF. The V call is TRBV11-2, the J call TRBJ2-5; TRBD2 matches at 8 bases. The CDR3 totals 14 residues. CDR1 is SGHAT and CDR2 is FQNNGV in the germline V gene. Losses at the gene ends were 5 bases for V and 5 bases for J; bases not matched to a gene: 7.